This record looks at one T cell receptor beta chain sequence and its context. This sample was included in a study of blood T cell repertoires in COVID-19. Per the authors' pipeline: Reference gene primers were amplified, and this amplification served to estimate nucleated cell counts. Some clones are missing from TCRdb's copy, which holds only in-frame ones; the method was immunoSEQ multiplex PCR. The DNA gave D and trimming, while V, J and clone size come from that table. The repertoire holds 150,000 to 200,000 clones, with 80% to 95% as singletons. The CDR3 is 15 amino acids. Germline V lookup: CDR1 SGDLS, CDR2 YYNGEE. Trimming stripped 0 bases from V and 0 bases from J, with 9 bases between.

Sample: peripheral blood. The sequence was collected from a man aged 50 to 59 with acute or convalescent COVID-19. V usage is TRBV9 and J usage is TRBJ1-2; perhaps TRBD1 as D (5 bases). In DNA form, the CDR3 reads TGTGCCAGCAGCGTAGTACGGGGGACTAACTATGGCTACACCTTC. This codes for CASSVVRGTNYGYTF. Combining the CDR3 with reference TRBV9 and TRBJ1-2 gives the whole variable domain DSGVTQTPKHLITATGQRVTLRCSPRSGDLSVYWYQQSLDQGLQFLIQYYNGEERAKGNILERFSAQQFPDLHSELNLSSLELGDSALYFCASSVVRGTNYGYTFGSGTRLTVV.